These 12 T cell receptor beta chains share one sample of origin, sequenced in a study of OX40 agonist ivuxolimab in advanced cancers. Generated by immunoSEQ multiplex PCR, the TCRdb table keeps only in-frame clones and is missing some. The sample gives over 55,000 clones, around 90% of which show up once; around 1% is in the top ten. This material consisted of CD4+ or CD8+ T cells sorted from blood, taken in a trial of the OX40 agonist ivuxolimab. The receptor set was obtained from an adult with an advanced solid tumor such as melanoma, head and neck, liver or kidney cancer.

This chain uses TRBV6-5 with TRBJ1-6; 7 bases are a match to TRBD1. V was clipped by 2 bases and J by 10 bases; unmatched bases: 5. CDR3 length equals 14 residues. Germline CDR1 reads MNHEY; CDR2 reads SVGAGI. CDR3: CASSYVGQNSPLHF. CDR3 coding DNA: TGTGCCAGCAGTTACGTGGGACAGAACTCACCCCTCCACTTT.

The V gene is TRBV10-2, the J gene TRBJ2-7; 8 bases are shared with TRBD1. From germline, CDR1 is WSHSY and CDR2 SAAADI. Trimming removed 6 bases from V and 6 bases from J; junction bases left unmatched: 10. The CDR3 totals 14 residues. Written as DNA, the CDR3 is TGCGCCAGCAGCGGACAGGGCAGCATTGGCGAGCAGTACTTC. It specifies CASSGQGSIGEQYF.

This chain joins TRBV6-1 and TRBJ2-3; no definite D call. Trimming cost V 2 bases and J 0 bases, with 12 bases left between them. This CDR3 comprises 16 residues. Germline V gene data show CDR1 as MNHNS and CDR2 as SASEGT. The CDR3 is CASSEPPKPSTDTQYF. In nucleotides, the CDR3 is TGTGCCAGCAGTGAACCTCCAAAGCCTAGCACAGATACGCAGTATTTT.

This clone was detected a few times. The chain carries TRBV7-2 and TRBJ1-5, with no clear D. V lost 5 bases and J lost 2, with 16 bases in between. Looked up from germline, CDR1 is SGHTA and CDR2 is FQGNSA. The CDR3 sequence is 16 residues long. CDR3 coding DNA: TGTGCCAGCAGCCCAATGGTCCTACGCGGCAATCAGCCCCAGCATTTT. This gives the protein CASSPMVLRGNQPQHF. Full variable domain (outside the CDR3, taken from reference TRBV7-2 and TRBJ1-5): GAGVSQSPSNKVTEKGKDVELRCDPISGHTALYWYRQSLGQGLEFLIYFQGNSAPDKSGLPSDRFSAERTGGSVSTLTIQRTQQEDSAVYLCASSPMVLRGNQPQHFGDGTRLSIL.

V gene TRBV5-6 combines with J gene TRBJ1-2, with a weak D call TRBD1 (6 bases). V lost 4 bases to trimming and J lost 4 bases, with 8 bases between them. The CDR3 is made up of 12 amino acids. Germline-derived CDR1 and CDR2 are SGHDT and YYEEEE. CDR3 DNA sequence: TGTGCCAGCAGCCCAGGGGCCTATGGCTACACCTTC. Its translation is CASSPGAYGYTF.

The rearrangement uses TRBV5-6 and TRBJ2-7, with TRBD2 matching 7 bases. The CDR3 runs to 14 residues. Germline lookup yields CDR1 SGHDT and CDR2 YYEEEE. The J segment lost 2 bases and the V segment lost 1 base, leaving 3 bases of the junction unmatched. The CDR3: CASSLLAGAYEQYF. As DNA, the CDR3 is TGTGCCAGCAGCTTGCTGGCGGGGGCCTACGAGCAGTACTTC.

The CDR3 DNA sequence: TGTGCCAGCAGTTCCGGGACAGGGGGTTATACGCAGTATTTT. It specifies CASSSGTGGYTQYF. The gene calls are TRBV6-1 and TRBJ2-3; 11 positions match TRBD1. The CDR3 covers 14 residues. Germline values: CDR1 MNHNS, CDR2 SASEGT. Trimming took 5 bases from V and 7 from J; bases not matched to a gene: 5.

The chain has TRBV5-6 and TRBJ2-5; D is uncertain. Germline V gives CDR1 SGHDT, CDR2 YYEEEE. This CDR3 contains 15 residues. V lost 0 bases to trimming and J lost 5 bases, with 14 bases between them. CDR3 DNA: TGTGCCAGCAGCTTGGCCGGACGGACCCCGGAGACCCAGTACTTC. Protein product: CASSLAGRTPETQYF.

The genes are TRBV30 and TRBJ1-5; D gene ambiguous. Trimming pared 2 bases from V and 5 bases from J, leaving 10 bases between. The CDR3 runs 13 residues. The V gene's germline CDR1 is GTSNPN and CDR2 SVGIG (reference sequence). The CDR3: CAWSLSLDQPQHF. CDR3 coding DNA: TGTGCCTGGAGTTTATCATTAGATCAGCCCCAGCATTTT. The variable domain in full, with the rest retrieved from reference TRBV30 and TRBJ1-5, is SQTIHQWPATLVQPVGSPLSLECTVEGTSNPNLYWYRQAAGRGLQLLFYSVGIGQISSEVPQNLSASRPQDRQFILSSKKLLLSDSGFYLCAWSLSLDQPQHFGDGTRLSIL.

The gene calls are TRBV6-5 and TRBJ1-6; TRBD1 might be the D (6 bases). The CDR3 is 14 amino acids. Germline V gene sequence: CDR1 MNHEY, CDR2 SVGAGI. Trimming took off 2 bases at V and 10 bases at J, with 12 bases between the two ends. CDR3 in DNA: TGTGCCAGCAGTTACCTGGGGGCCAAATCACCCCTCCACTTT. Its translation: CASSYLGAKSPLHF.

The chain is built from TRBV5-1 and TRBJ2-1, with 7 bases that match TRBD1. CDR3 length: 15 residues. V was pared by 4 bases and J by 1 base, with 5 bases of the junction left unmatched. The germline CDR1 and CDR2 sequences are SGHRS and YFSETQ. DNA of the CDR3: TGCGCCAGCAGCACCTCAGGGGGATCCTACAATGAGCAGTTCTTC. Protein product: CASSTSGGSYNEQFF.

The genes are TRBV14 and TRBJ2-1, with 8 bases lining up with TRBD1. V trimming: 4 bases; J trimming: 0 bases; junction bases outside the gene matches: 11. This CDR3 has 18 residues. CDR1 and CDR2 (germline): SGHDN, FVKESK. Written as DNA, the CDR3 is TGTGCCAGCAGCCGGTTTTCAGGGGGCTTTAGCTCCTACAATGAGCAGTTCTTC. This gives the protein CASSRFSGGFSSYNEQFF.